This T cell receptor beta chain was profiled in a study of T-cell reconstitution after alpha-beta-depleted transplantation in children. From germline, CDR1 is LGHNA and CDR2 YNFKEQ. Trimming shortened V by 2 bases and J by 0 bases, and 7 bases separated the two germline ends. This CDR3 is 15 amino acids long. Molecular barcoding with unique molecular identifiers was used for the TCRbeta library. TCRdb re-analysed the PCR reads in MiXCR, keeping a single row per CDR3 protein. The sample contains 200,000 to 250,000 distinct CDR3 sequences, roughly a tenth of which appear only once. This clonotype was seen a few times.

This chain uses TRBV4-2 with TRBJ2-2; D gene unclear. Material: PBMCs from the stem cell graft donor, obtained from the stem cell graft. The clonotype was recovered from a human donor who donated a stem cell graft to a child with acute lymphoblastic leukemia. The CDR3 region is CASSQPEANTGELFF. The CDR3 DNA follows: TGTGCCAGCAGCCAACCGGAAGCGAACACCGGGGAGCTGTTTTTT.